These 25 T cell receptor beta chains were all obtained from the same sample, sequenced in a study of OX40 agonist ivuxolimab in advanced cancers. Library preparation employed the immunoSEQ multiplex PCR assay. This immuneACCESS table, as held by TCRdb, lists in-frame sequences with V and J called but not all clones. Of the missing ones, under half trace to an unresolved V gene in checked studies; the others have no known cause. A total of approximately 58,000 clones appear in this sample, 80% to 90% of them only once. Around 0.9% of the sample rests with the top ten. The source was CD4+ or CD8+ T cells sorted from blood, collected in a trial of the OX40 agonist ivuxolimab. Source of these receptors: an adult with an advanced solid tumor such as melanoma, head and neck, liver or kidney cancer.

V usage is TRBV15 and J usage is TRBJ2-7; tentative D call: TRBD2 (6 bases). The V gene's germline CDR1 is LNHNV and CDR2 YYDKDF (reference sequence). The CDR3 runs to 13 residues. V dropped 5 bases and J dropped 4 bases, with 12 bases sitting between them. This CDR3 reads CATSSQGRYEQYF. CDR3 DNA sequence: TGTGCCACCAGCTCCCAAGGGAGGTACGAGCAGTACTTC. The full variable domain, completed using reference TRBV15 and TRBJ2-7, is DAMVIQNPRYQVTQFGKPVTLSCSQTLNHNVMYWYQQKSSQAPKLLFHYYDKDFNNEADTPDNFQSRRPNTSFCFLDIRSPGLGDTAMYLCATSSQGRYEQYFGPGTRLTVT.

The V gene is TRBV5-5, the J gene TRBJ1-2; 10 bases are a match to TRBD1. Germline V gene sequence: CDR1 SGHKS, CDR2 YYEKEE (reference sequence). The CDR3 consists of 16 residues. The V gene end was trimmed by 3 bases and the J gene end by 0 bases; junction bases not matched to a gene: 5. CDR3 DNA sequence: TGTGCCAGCAGCTGGGGGACAGGGGATTCTAACTATGGCTACACCTTC. This encodes CASSWGTGDSNYGYTF.

This sequence joins TRBV10-3 and TRBJ2-3; 7 bases map to TRBD2. V trimming: 0 bases; J trimming: 0 bases; junction bases outside the gene matches: 3. The CDR3 totals 16 residues. From germline, CDR1 is ENHRY and CDR2 SYGVKD. CDR3 sequence reads: CAISESQRGSTDTQYF. The CDR3 coding sequence is TGTGCCATCAGTGAGTCCCAGCGGGGAAGCACAGATACGCAGTATTTT.

This chain connects TRBV29-1 to TRBJ1-2; the D is unclear. The CDR3 loop spans 15 amino acids. Trimming removed 7 bases at V and 5 bases at J, with 23 bases between. Germline lookup yields CDR1 SQVTM and CDR2 ANQGSEA. The CDR3 sequence: CSAKKAGAPAYGYTF. CDR3 DNA sequence: TGCAGCGCCAAAAAAGCGGGTGCCCCTGCGTATGGCTACACCTTC.

This clone was counted between two and nine times. V gene TRBV20-1 combines with J gene TRBJ2-7; D unclear. This CDR3 contains 11 residues. Per the germline V gene, CDR1 is DFQATT and CDR2 is SNEGSKA (reference sequence). The V end was cut by 0 bases, the J end by 8 bases, with 8 bases between. This CDR3 is CSARDLLKQYF. CDR3 DNA sequence: TGCAGTGCTAGAGATTTACTAAAGCAGTACTTC.

This chain joins TRBV11-2 and TRBJ2-5; 7 bases line up with TRBD2. The CDR3 runs to 13 residues. CDR1 SGHAT and CDR2 FQNNGV come from the germline V gene. J was trimmed by 3 bases and V by 4 bases; bases with no gene match: 2. CDR3 DNA: TGTGCCAGCAGCTGGGGAGGGAAAGAGACCCAGTACTTC. Residues: CASSWGGKETQYF. Full variable domain (outside the CDR3, taken from reference TRBV11-2 and TRBJ2-5): EAGVAQSPRYKIIEKRQSVAFWCNPISGHATLYWYQQILGQGPKLLIQFQNNGVVDDSQLPKDRFSAERLKGVDSTLKIQPAKLEDSAVYLCASSWGGKETQYFGPGTRLLVL.

The rearrangement links TRBV10-3 to TRBJ2-1; D possibly corresponds to TRBD2 (6 bases). The ends were cut back, 1 base at V and 0 bases at J, with 13 bases in the middle. Germline CDR1 reads ENHRY; CDR2 reads SYGVKD. The CDR3 covers 17 residues. The CDR3 sequence is CAISEWGGMISYNEQFF. DNA for the CDR3: TGTGCCATCAGTGAGTGGGGCGGGATGATCTCCTACAATGAGCAGTTCTTC.

This clone was picked up a small number of times. The chain recombines TRBV5-4 with TRBJ2-4; 9 nucleotides match TRBD1. Per germline, CDR1 SGHNT and CDR2 YYREEE (reference sequence). After removal of 3 bases from V and 7 bases from J, the junction contained 5 bases not matched to a gene. There are 14 residues in the CDR3. The CDR3 region is CASSWRDRENIQYF. Here the CDR3 DNA reads TGTGCCAGCAGCTGGAGGGACAGGGAGAACATTCAGTACTTC.

This clone was seen just once. CDR3 sequence: CASSIVRGNQPQHF. The CDR3 DNA sequence: TGTGCCAGTAGTATAGTCAGGGGGAATCAGCCCCAGCATTTT. The gene calls are TRBV19 and TRBJ1-5; the match to TRBD1 covers 7 bases. V lost 1 base and J lost 4; bases outside the gene matches: 1. This CDR3 region has 14 residues. Germline values: CDR1 LNHDA, CDR2 SQIVND (reference sequence).

The chain carries TRBV5-4 and TRBJ1-1, with D uncertain. This CDR3 has 14 residues. V shed 0 bases and J shed 2 bases, with 8 bases lying between them. Germline V CDR1 and CDR2: SGHNT, YYREEE (reference sequence). As DNA, the CDR3 is TGTGCCAGCAGCTTGGTAGGGAGCAACACTGAAGCTTTCTTT. Translated: CASSLVGSNTEAFF.

V usage is TRBV18 and J usage is TRBJ2-5, with D unresolved. Judging by the DNA end, TRBJ2-7 fits better; the J call may be wrong. This CDR3 comprises 12 residues. CDR1 and CDR2 (germline): KGHSH, LQKENI. CDR3 in DNA: TGTGCCAGCTCCCGTGCCTCCTACGAGCAGTACTTC. This encodes CASSRASYEQYF.

J is TRBJ1-5 and V is TRBV9; D not resolved. This CDR3 is 14 amino acids long. Germline values: CDR1 SGDLS, CDR2 YYNGEE. The V end was cut by 0 bases, the J end by 6 bases, with 10 bases between. DNA of the CDR3: TGTGCCAGCAGCGTAGGACAAGAGGGTCAGCCCCAGCATTTT. As protein: CASSVGQEGQPQHF.

This chain links TRBV18 with TRBJ2-5, with D uncertain. Germline V gene sequence: CDR1 KGHSH, CDR2 LQKENI. The CDR3 has 11 amino acids. Deletions cut 5 bases from V and 0 bases from J, with 1 base between. Here the CDR3 DNA reads TGTGCCAGCTCAGACCAAGAGACCCAGTACTTC. Translating gives CASSDQETQYF.

This chain links TRBV6-5 with TRBJ1-2; TRBD1 aligns across 9 bases. The CDR3 spans 14 residues. The trim removed 6 bases at V and 4 bases at J, leaving 6 bases unmatched. CDR1 is MNHEY, CDR2 SVGAGI, per germline. The CDR3 coding sequence is TGTGCCAGCAGCCCCGGGACAGGGACCTATGGCTACACCTTC. Translation: CASSPGTGTYGYTF.

V is TRBV5-1 and J is TRBJ1-1, with TRBD1 matching 7 bases. Germline V gene data show CDR1 as SGHRS and CDR2 as YFSETQ. This CDR3 comprises 17 residues. V lost 4 bases to trimming and J lost 0 bases; unmatched junction nucleotides: 12. The chain's CDR3 is CASSPRGQGGMNTEAFF. Here the CDR3 DNA reads TGCGCCAGCAGCCCGCGCGGGCAGGGGGGGATGAACACTGAAGCTTTCTTT.

The J gene is TRBJ2-5, the V gene TRBV27; D ambiguous. The J call is in doubt because the DNA end fits TRBJ2-7 better. Germline V gene sequence: CDR1 MNHEY, CDR2 SMNVEV (reference sequence). This CDR3 has 15 amino acids. The CDR3, as DNA: TGTGCCAGCAGTCCCCGACTGGGCCCCCCCTACGAGCAGTACTTC. It encodes CASSPRLGPPYEQYF.

This chain's CDR3 is CASSPSGRAYEQYF. In DNA, the CDR3 is TGTGCCAGCAGCCCTAGCGGGAGGGCTTATGAGCAGTACTTC. The chain carries TRBV5-4 and TRBJ2-7; TRBD2 agrees at 12 bases. This CDR3 comprises 14 residues. Germline V gives CDR1 SGHNT, CDR2 YYREEE (reference sequence). The J segment lost 7 bases and the V segment lost 4 bases, leaving 6 bases of the junction unmatched. The full variable domain, its missing parts supplied by reference TRBV5-4 and TRBJ2-7, is ETGVTQSPTHLIKTRGQQVTLRCSSQSGHNTVSWYQQALGQGPQFIFQYYREEENGRGNFPPRFSGLQFPNYSSELNVNALELDDSALYLCASSPSGRAYEQYFGPGTRLTVT.

The count of this clone is one. The V and J genes are TRBV5-1 and TRBJ1-1; D gene ambiguous. The CDR3 sequence is 14 residues long. V lost 3 bases, J lost 0 bases, and 9 bases lay in between. The germline V gene has CDR1 SGHRS and CDR2 YFSETQ. The CDR3: CASSSLDVNTEAFF. The CDR3 nucleotides are TGCGCCAGCAGCTCGCTGGACGTGAACACTGAAGCTTTCTTT.

The chain couples TRBV21-1 to TRBJ2-7; the table calls TRBD1, which could not be checked here. TRBV21-1 is shown as a pseudogene. The CDR3 loop spans 15 amino acids. CDR3 in amino acids: CASSKETAHSYEQYF. Written as DNA, the CDR3 is TGTGCCAGCAGCAAAGAGACAGCCCACTCCTACGAGCAGTACTTC.

The genes are TRBV13 and TRBJ1-2; a weak D match, TRBD1 (5 bases). CDR1 is PRHDT and CDR2 is FYEKMQ in the germline V gene (reference sequence). V lost 5 bases, J lost 2 bases, and 18 bases lay in between. This CDR3 has 16 amino acids. As DNA, the CDR3 is TGTGCCAGCAGCCGCATTCGTTTCGGGGACAACTATGGCTACACCTTC. Residues: CASSRIRFGDNYGYTF.

This chain links TRBV19 with TRBJ1-5, with D maybe TRBD1 (5 bases). Trimming removed 8 bases at V and 0 bases at J, with 11 bases between. This CDR3 contains 14 residues. CDR1 and CDR2 from the germline V gene are LNHDA and SQIVND (reference sequence). The CDR3 coding sequence is TGTGCCAGTTCCAGGGTCGATAGCAATCAGCCCCAGCATTTT. Its protein product is CASSRVDSNQPQHF.

V gene TRBV18 combines with J gene TRBJ2-3, with TRBD2 matching 13 bases. This CDR3 spans 18 amino acids. V dropped 3 bases and J dropped 1; count of bases not matched to a gene: 7. Germline CDR1 and CDR2: KGHSH and LQKENI. The CDR3: CASSPGLAGTIGTDTQYF. In DNA, the CDR3 is TGTGCCAGCTCACCGGGACTAGCGGGAACTATAGGCACAGATACGCAGTATTTT.

J is TRBJ1-5 and V is TRBV19; D unclear. V lost 4 bases and J 5 bases, leaving 12 bases between the germline ends. CDR3 size: 14 residues. Germline V gives CDR1 LNHDA, CDR2 SQIVND (reference sequence). The CDR3, as DNA: TGTGCCAGTAGTACCCCCTTGCGGGATCAGCCCCAGCATTTT. Translated: CASSTPLRDQPQHF.

The chain recombines TRBV19 with TRBJ2-2, with D possibly matching TRBD2 (6 bases). Germline values: CDR1 LNHDA, CDR2 SQIVND (reference sequence). V gave up 7 bases and J gave up 7 bases, with 16 bases separating them. This CDR3 has 14 amino acids. The chain's CDR3 is CASKERRGIGELFF. Here the CDR3 DNA reads TGTGCCAGTAAGGAGCGGAGGGGTATCGGGGAGCTGTTTTTT. Together with reference TRBV19 and TRBJ2-2, the CDR3 gives the full variable domain: DGGITQSPKYLFRKEGQNVTLSCEQNLNHDAMYWYRQDPGQGLRLIYYSQIVNDFQKGDIAEGYSVSREKKESFPLTVTSAQKNPTAFYLCASKERRGIGELFFGEGSRLTVL.

The V gene is TRBV7-8, the J gene TRBJ2-3; TRBD2 matches 11 bases. The CDR3 is made up of 19 amino acids. With V trimmed by 0 bases and J by 0 bases, 8 bases remained unmatched. In germline, CDR1 is SGHVS, CDR2 FQNEAQ. In DNA, the CDR3 is TGTGCCAGCAGCTTAGCCACCGGGACTAGCGGTCTTAGCACAGATACGCAGTATTTT. Translating it yields CASSLATGTSGLSTDTQYF.